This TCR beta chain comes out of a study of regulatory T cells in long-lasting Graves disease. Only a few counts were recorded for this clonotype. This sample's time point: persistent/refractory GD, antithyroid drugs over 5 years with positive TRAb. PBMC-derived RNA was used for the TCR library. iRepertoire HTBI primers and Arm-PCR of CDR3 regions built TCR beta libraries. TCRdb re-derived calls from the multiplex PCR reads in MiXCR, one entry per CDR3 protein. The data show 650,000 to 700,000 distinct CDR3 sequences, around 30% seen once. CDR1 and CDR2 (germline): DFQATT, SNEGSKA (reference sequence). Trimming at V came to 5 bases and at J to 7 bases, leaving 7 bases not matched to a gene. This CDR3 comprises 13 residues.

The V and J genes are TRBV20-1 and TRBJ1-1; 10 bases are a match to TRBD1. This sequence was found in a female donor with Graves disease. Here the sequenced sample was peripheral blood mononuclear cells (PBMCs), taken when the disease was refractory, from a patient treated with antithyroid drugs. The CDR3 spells CSAPRTGGNEAFF. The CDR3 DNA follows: TGCAGTGCTCCGCGGACAGGGGGTAATGAAGCTTTCTTT.